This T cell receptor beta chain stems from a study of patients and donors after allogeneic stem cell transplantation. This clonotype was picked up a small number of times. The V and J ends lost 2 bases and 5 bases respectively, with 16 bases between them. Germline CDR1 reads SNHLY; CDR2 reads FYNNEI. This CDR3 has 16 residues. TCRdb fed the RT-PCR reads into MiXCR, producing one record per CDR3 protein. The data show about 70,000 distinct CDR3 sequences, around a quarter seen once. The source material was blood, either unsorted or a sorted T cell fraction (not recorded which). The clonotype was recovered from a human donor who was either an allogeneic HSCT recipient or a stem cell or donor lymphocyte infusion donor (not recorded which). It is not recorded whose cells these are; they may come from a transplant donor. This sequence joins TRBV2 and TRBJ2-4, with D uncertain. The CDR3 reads CASSETRSTPQNIQYF. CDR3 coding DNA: TGTGCCAGCAGTGAAACCCGAAGCACACCTCAAAACATTCAGTACTTC.